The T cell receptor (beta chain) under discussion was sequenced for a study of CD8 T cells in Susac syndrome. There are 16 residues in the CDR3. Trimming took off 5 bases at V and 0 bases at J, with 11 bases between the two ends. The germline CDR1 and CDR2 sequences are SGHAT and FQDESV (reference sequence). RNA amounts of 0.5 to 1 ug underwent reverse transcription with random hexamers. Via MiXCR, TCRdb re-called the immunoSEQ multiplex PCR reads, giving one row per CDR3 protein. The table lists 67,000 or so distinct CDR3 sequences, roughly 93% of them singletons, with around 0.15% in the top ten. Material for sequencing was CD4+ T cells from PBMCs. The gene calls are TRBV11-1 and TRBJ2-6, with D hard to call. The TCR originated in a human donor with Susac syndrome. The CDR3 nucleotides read TGTGCCAGCAGCCCGCCACTTGGCTCTGGGGCCAACGTCCTGACTTTC. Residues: CASSPPLGSGANVLTF.